Shown below are 8 T cell receptor beta chains from a single sample sequenced in a study of blood T cell repertoires in COVID-19. The repertoire was sequenced with immunoSEQ multiplex PCR; TCRdb's copy has only in-frame clones and lacks some. The data show around 230,000 clones, with 85% to 90% seen just once and approximately 4.3% held by the top ten. Input material: PBMCs or T cells enriched from blood (not recorded which). These receptors all stem from a woman in her thirties with acute COVID-19.

V and J are TRBV5-5 and TRBJ2-1; weak D call: TRBD2 (7 bases). The germline V gene has CDR1 SGHKS and CDR2 YYEKEE (reference sequence). V dropped 0 bases and J dropped 3 bases, with 16 bases sitting between them. The CDR3 runs to 17 residues. The chain's CDR3 is CASSLEGGSLGYNEQFF. Here the CDR3 DNA reads TGTGCCAGCAGCTTGGAGGGGGGGTCGCTCGGCTACAATGAGCAGTTCTTC. The entire variable domain, with the rest obtained from reference TRBV5-5 and TRBJ2-1, is as follows: DAGVTQSPTHLIKTRGQQVTLRCSPISGHKSVSWYQQVLGQGPQFIFQYYEKEERGRGNFPDRFSARQFPNYSSELNVNALLLGDSALYLCASSLEGGSLGYNEQFFGPGTRLTVL.

In this sample, this clone turned up a few times. J is TRBJ1-2 and V is TRBV2; D unclear. V lost 7 bases and J lost 2, with 11 bases in between. Germline lookup yields CDR1 SNHLY and CDR2 FYNNEI. The CDR3 runs 13 residues. The CDR3 nucleotides are TGTGCCAGCAACAACAGTCCCAACTATGGCTACACCTTC. Its translation is CASNNSPNYGYTF. Filled out from reference TRBV2 and TRBJ1-2, the complete variable domain reads EPEVTQTPSHQVTQMGQEVILRCVPISNHLYFYWYRQILGQKVEFLVSFYNNEISEKSEIFDDQFSVERPDGSNFTLKIRSTKLEDSAMYFCASNNSPNYGYTFGSGTRLTVV.

This chain uses TRBV5-5 with TRBJ1-2; D is possibly TRBD1 (6 bases). The V and J ends lost 4 bases and 2 bases respectively, with 12 bases between them. Germline V CDR1 and CDR2: SGHKS, YYEKEE (reference sequence). The CDR3 runs to 14 residues. CDR3: CASSPGQTNYGYTF. DNA of the CDR3: TGTGCCAGCAGCCCAGGACAGACGAACTATGGCTACACCTTC.

The J gene is TRBJ2-7, the V gene TRBV11-2; TRBD2 matches 7 bases. The CDR3 is made up of 15 amino acids. In germline, CDR1 is SGHAT, CDR2 FQNNGV. Trimming took 3 bases from V and 2 from J; bases not matched to a gene: 7. The CDR3 region is CASSFRPGGTYEQYF. Here the CDR3 DNA reads TGTGCCAGCAGCTTCCGCCCGGGGGGTACCTACGAGCAGTACTTC.

The genes are TRBV5-1 and TRBJ1-1; D not certain. The length of the CDR3 is 16 residues. Trimming took off 5 bases at V and 8 bases at J, with 25 bases between the two ends. Germline lookup yields CDR1 SGHRS and CDR2 YFSETQ. This CDR3 is CASRLHGSEGFAEAFF. The CDR3 DNA sequence: TGCGCCAGCAGACTGCACGGGTCTGAGGGTTTCGCGGAAGCTTTCTTT.

J is TRBJ2-1 and V is TRBV24-1, with 9 bases lining up with TRBD2. Looked up from germline, CDR1 is KGHDR and CDR2 is SFDVKD. This CDR3 has 13 amino acids. The V gene end was trimmed by 2 bases and the J gene end by 9 bases; junction bases not matched to a gene: 1. CDR3 residues: CATSDSLAGEQFF. CDR3 bases: TGTGCCACCAGTGATTCACTAGCGGGTGAGCAGTTCTTC.

The chain carries TRBV6-5 and TRBJ1-1; D is unresolved. The germline V and J ends were trimmed by 6 bases and 5 bases, with 10 bases remaining between them. Germline values: CDR1 MNHEY, CDR2 SVGAGI. This CDR3 is built from 12 residues. The DNA of the CDR3 is TGTGCCAGCAGCTCCGGCGGGACTGAAGCTTTCTTT. Amino acid sequence: CASSSGGTEAFF.

The genes are TRBV30 and TRBJ1-1; D not resolved. In germline, CDR1 is GTSNPN, CDR2 SVGIG (reference sequence). This CDR3 is 13 amino acids long. Trimming left V 4 bases short and J 3 bases short, with 12 bases between. The CDR3 protein is CAWNSEVYTEAFF. CDR3 bases: TGTGCCTGGAATTCGGAGGTTTACACTGAAGCTTTCTTT.